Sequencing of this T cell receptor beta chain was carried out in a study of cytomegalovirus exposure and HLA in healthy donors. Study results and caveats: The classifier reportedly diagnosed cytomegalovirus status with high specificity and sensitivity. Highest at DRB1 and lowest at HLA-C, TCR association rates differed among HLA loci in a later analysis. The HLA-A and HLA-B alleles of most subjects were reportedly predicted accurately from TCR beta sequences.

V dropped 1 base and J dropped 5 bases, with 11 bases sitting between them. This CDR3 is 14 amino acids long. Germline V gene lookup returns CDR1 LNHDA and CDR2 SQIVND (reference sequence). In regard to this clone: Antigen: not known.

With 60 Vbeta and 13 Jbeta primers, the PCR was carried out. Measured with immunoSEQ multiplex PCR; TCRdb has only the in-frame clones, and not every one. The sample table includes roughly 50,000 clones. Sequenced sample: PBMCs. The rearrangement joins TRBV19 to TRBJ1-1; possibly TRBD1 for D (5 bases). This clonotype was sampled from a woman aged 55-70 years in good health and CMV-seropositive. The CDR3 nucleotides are TGTGCCAGTAGTATAGGGGGGGGGACGACTGAAGCTTTCTTT. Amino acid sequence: CASSIGGGTTEAFF. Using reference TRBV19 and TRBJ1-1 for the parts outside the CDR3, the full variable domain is DGGITQSPKYLFRKEGQNVTLSCEQNLNHDAMYWYRQDPGQGLRLIYYSQIVNDFQKGDIAEGYSVSREKKESFPLTVTSAQKNPTAFYLCASSIGGGTTEAFFGQGTRLTVV.